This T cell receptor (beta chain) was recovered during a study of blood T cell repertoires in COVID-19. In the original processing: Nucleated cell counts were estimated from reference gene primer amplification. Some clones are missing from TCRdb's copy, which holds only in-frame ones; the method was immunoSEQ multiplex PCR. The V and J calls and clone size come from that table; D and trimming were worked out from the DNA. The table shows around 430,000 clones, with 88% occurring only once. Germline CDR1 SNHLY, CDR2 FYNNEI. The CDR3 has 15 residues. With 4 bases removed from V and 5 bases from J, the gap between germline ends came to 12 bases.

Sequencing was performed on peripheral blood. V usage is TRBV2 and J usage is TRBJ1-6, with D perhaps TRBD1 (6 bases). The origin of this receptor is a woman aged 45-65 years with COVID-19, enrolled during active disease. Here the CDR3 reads CASSVGHINNSPLHF. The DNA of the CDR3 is TGTGCCAGCAGTGTGGGACACATAAATAATTCACCCCTCCACTTT.